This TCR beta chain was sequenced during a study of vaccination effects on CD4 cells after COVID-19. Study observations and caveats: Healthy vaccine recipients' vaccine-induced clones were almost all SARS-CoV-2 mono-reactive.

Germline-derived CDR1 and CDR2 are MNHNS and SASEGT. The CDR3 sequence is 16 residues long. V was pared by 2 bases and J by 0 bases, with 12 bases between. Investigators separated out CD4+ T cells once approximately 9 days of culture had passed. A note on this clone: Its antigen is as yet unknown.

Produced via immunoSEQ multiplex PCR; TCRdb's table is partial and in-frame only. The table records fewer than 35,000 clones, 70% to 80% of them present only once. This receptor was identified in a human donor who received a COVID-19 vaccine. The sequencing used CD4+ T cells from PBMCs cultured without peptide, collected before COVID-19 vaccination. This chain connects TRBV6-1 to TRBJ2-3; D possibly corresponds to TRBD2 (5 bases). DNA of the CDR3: TGTGCCAGCAGTGAATTTAGGGCGGGTAGCACAGATACGCAGTATTTT. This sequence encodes CASSEFRAGSTDTQYF.